A few counts support the clone carrying this T cell receptor (beta chain). What it binds is unknown. This entry is derived from a study of T cell repertoires in cytomegalovirus infection. As for the study in general: Public TCR beta signatures indicated both CMV infection and matching HLA type.

TCRdb passed the reads through MiXCR, listing each CDR3 protein once. The data contain roughly 160,000 distinct CDR3 sequences, approximately 21% of them singletons. Trimming removed 1 base from V and 1 base from J; junction bases left unmatched: 2. The CDR3 is 16 residues long. Germline CDR1 reads SGHTA; CDR2 reads FQGNSA. The material was CD8+ T cells from cultured PBMCs, obtained from culture after CMV antigen stimulation. The source of this sequence is a human donor in good health (CMV status not recorded). Some clones in this sample may be carry-over from other donors' samples. The rearrangement links TRBV7-2 to TRBJ2-5, with 11 bases lining up with TRBD2. The CDR3 DNA follows: TGTGCCAGCAGCTTAGGACTAGCGGGGACCCAAGAGACCCAGTACTTC. As protein: CASSLGLAGTQETQYF.